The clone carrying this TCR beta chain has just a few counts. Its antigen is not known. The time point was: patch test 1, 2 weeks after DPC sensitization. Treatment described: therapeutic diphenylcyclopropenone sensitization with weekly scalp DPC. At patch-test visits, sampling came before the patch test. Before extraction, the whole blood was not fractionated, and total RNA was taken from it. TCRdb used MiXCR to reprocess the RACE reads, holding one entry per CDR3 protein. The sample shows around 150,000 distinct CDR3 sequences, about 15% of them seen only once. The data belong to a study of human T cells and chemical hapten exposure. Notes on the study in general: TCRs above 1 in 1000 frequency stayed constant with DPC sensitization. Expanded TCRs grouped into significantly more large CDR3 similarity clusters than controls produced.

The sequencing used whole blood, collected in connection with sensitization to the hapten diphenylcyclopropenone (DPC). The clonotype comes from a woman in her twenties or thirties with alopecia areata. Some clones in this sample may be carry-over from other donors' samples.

The CDR3 region has the DNA TGTGCCAGCAGTCCCCAGGGGAGCACAGATACGCAGTATTTT. Translation: CASSPQGSTDTQYF. The chain uses TRBV28 and TRBJ2-3; D perhaps matches TRBD1 (6 bases). The V end lost 5 bases, the J end lost 0 bases, and 9 bases lay between the germline ends. Per the germline V gene, CDR1 is MDHEN and CDR2 is SYDVKM. The CDR3 runs to 14 residues.